One and the same sample provided the 25 T cell receptor beta chains below, sequenced in a study of CXCR3-negative and CXCR3-positive naive CD8 T cells. These receptors' targets are unknown. UMI-labeled TRB cDNA libraries were prepared by 5' RACE. TCRdb reprocessed the 5' RACE reads and reports one entry per CDR3 protein, with no DNA. The sample totals 100,000 to 150,000 distinct CDR3 sequences; its top ten clones hold 0.4% to 0.5%. Whole-study results and caveats: Relative to CXCR3-negative naive cells, CXCR3-positive naive cells had more hydrophobic TRB CDR3s.

Sequenced sample: naive CXCR3+ CD8+ T cells from blood. As to subset: CD45RO-CCR7+CD27+CD95- naive CD8+ T cells expressing CXCR3 (TNR3+). These receptors were collected from a human donor in good health. Some clones in this sample may be carry-over from other donors' samples.

The rearrangement links TRBV6-5 to TRBJ2-3; the D gene TCRdb calls, TRBD2, cannot be checked with no DNA. The germline V gene has CDR1 MNHEY and CDR2 SVGAGI. This CDR3 contains 16 residues. The CDR3 protein is CASTSGGFLSTDTQYF.

The genes are TRBV19 and TRBJ2-2; without DNA, the TCRdb call of TRBD1 cannot be checked. Germline CDR1 reads LNHDA; CDR2 reads SQIVND (reference sequence). The CDR3 spans 15 residues. The CDR3 sequence: CASSFGTGIPGELFF.

The genes are TRBV20-1 and TRBJ1-4. The CDR3 extends over 17 amino acids. Looked up from germline, CDR1 is DFQATT and CDR2 is SNEGSKA (reference sequence). The CDR3 loop reads CSARLPQSTATNEKLFF.

This chain uses TRBV28 with TRBJ2-5; the D call of TRBD1 rests on TCRdb alone, since no DNA is present to check it. Germline V gives CDR1 MDHEN, CDR2 SYDVKM. The CDR3 loop spans 13 amino acids. The CDR3 loop is CASSPTGGETQYF.

The V gene is TRBV14, the J gene TRBJ2-3; the D call from TCRdb, TRBD1, cannot be confirmed without DNA. The germline V gene has CDR1 SGHDN and CDR2 FVKESK. The CDR3 is made up of 14 amino acids. The CDR3 protein is CASSQDIAPYTQYF.

The rearrangement uses TRBV6-5 and TRBJ2-3; TCRdb indicates TRBD2, and absent DNA this call remains unverified. CDR1 is MNHEY and CDR2 is SVGAGI in the germline V gene. The length of the CDR3 is 15 residues. The CDR3 spells CASSYGRAATDTQYF.

The gene calls are TRBV20-1 and TRBJ1-1; no DNA is available, so the TRBD1 call from TCRdb remains unchecked. Germline CDR1 and CDR2: DFQATT and SNEGSKA (reference sequence). The CDR3 runs 15 residues. CDR3 amino acids: CSARAVGQGNTEAFF.

The V and J genes are TRBV29-1 and TRBJ2-2; TCRdb indicates TRBD1, and absent DNA this call remains unverified. Germline CDR1 and CDR2: SQVTM and ANQGSEA. The CDR3 length is 13 residues. The CDR3 protein is CSVDGGNTGELFF.

V usage is TRBV27 and J usage is TRBJ2-7; TCRdb reports TRBD1, a call that lacks DNA to check it against. The germline V gene has CDR1 MNHEY and CDR2 SMNVEV (reference sequence). CDR3 size: 16 residues. The CDR3 is CASSLSAPSGPYEQYF.

CDR3 in amino acids: CASSLSGSGGHYGYTF. The J gene is TRBJ1-2, the V gene TRBV12-3 or TRBV12-4; TCRdb's D call, TRBD1, is unchecked because there is no DNA. The CDR3 runs to 16 residues.

The chain uses TRBV6-5 and TRBJ2-7; TCRdb names TRBD1, which stays unverified in the absence of DNA. Germline CDR1 is MNHEY and CDR2 is SVGAGI. The CDR3 length is 13 residues. The CDR3 reads CASSYSTGSEQYF.

V is TRBV5-1 and J is TRBJ2-7; TCRdb returns TRBD2, unconfirmable since there is no DNA. Germline CDR1 is SGHRS and CDR2 is YFSETQ. The CDR3 covers 14 residues. This chain's CDR3 is CASSRSGLATEQYF.

The chain joins TRBV29-1 to TRBJ1-1; lacking DNA, the TRBD1 call made by TCRdb goes unchecked. Per the germline V gene, CDR1 is SQVTM and CDR2 is ANQGSEA. This CDR3 contains 13 residues. The CDR3: CSASHNRVAEAFF.

The chain uses TRBV19 and TRBJ2-7; TCRdb picks TRBD1, but there is no DNA to check that call. Germline V CDR1 and CDR2: LNHDA, SQIVND (reference sequence). The CDR3 consists of 16 residues. CDR3 protein: CASSIVAGQNYYEQYF. The whole variable domain, filled in from reference TRBV19 and TRBJ2-7, reads DGGITQSPKYLFRKEGQNVTLSCEQNLNHDAMYWYRQDPGQGLRLIYYSQIVNDFQKGDIAEGYSVSREKKESFPLTVTSAQKNPTAFYLCASSIVAGQNYYEQYFGPGTRLTVT.

The rearrangement joins TRBV19 to TRBJ2-3. Germline V gives CDR1 LNHDA, CDR2 SQIVND (reference sequence). The CDR3 is 13 amino acids. The CDR3 sequence is CASSTDSTDTQYF.

This chain joins TRBV7-2 and TRBJ2-7; without DNA, the TCRdb call of TRBD2 cannot be checked. Germline V lookup: CDR1 SGHTA, CDR2 FQGNSA. The CDR3 covers 17 residues. The CDR3 loop reads CASSLEGVGLNPYEQYF.

The J gene is TRBJ2-3, the V gene TRBV28; TCRdb selects TRBD2, and the lack of DNA leaves this call unchecked. Germline V gene lookup returns CDR1 MDHEN and CDR2 SYDVKM. This CDR3 spans 17 amino acids. CDR3: CASTDPPGLRVTDTQYF.

The chain uses TRBV5-6 and TRBJ2-1; TCRdb returns TRBD1, unconfirmable since there is no DNA. This CDR3 is 15 amino acids long. Germline values: CDR1 SGHDT, CDR2 YYEEEE. The CDR3 sequence: CASSSRVHPYNEQFF.

V usage is TRBV28 and J usage is TRBJ2-1; TCRdb returns TRBD1, unconfirmable since there is no DNA. The CDR3 runs to 15 residues. Looked up from germline, CDR1 is MDHEN and CDR2 is SYDVKM. CDR3: CANTSGTGGFNEQFF.

The chain combines TRBV3-1 with TRBJ2-3. CDR3 size: 15 residues. Germline CDR1 is LGHDT and CDR2 is YNNKEL (reference sequence). The CDR3 is CASSQDSTSTDTQYF.

This CDR3 is CASSYWGASTDTQYF. The gene calls are TRBV6-6 and TRBJ2-3. Per germline, CDR1 MNHNY and CDR2 SVGAGI (reference sequence). The CDR3 runs to 15 residues.

The chain joins TRBV30 to TRBJ1-1; TCRdb's D call, TRBD1, is unchecked because there is no DNA. The germline gives CDR1 GTSNPN, CDR2 SVGIG (reference sequence). The CDR3 contains 13 residues. The CDR3 spells CAWEEGAQTEAFF.

The rearrangement links TRBV4-3 to TRBJ2-3; the D call of TRBD1 rests on TCRdb alone, since no DNA is present to check it. CDR3 length: 16 amino acids. Germline-derived CDR1 and CDR2 are LGHNA and YSLEER. CDR3 region: CASSQEHRGAADTQYF.

The chain combines TRBV6-6 with TRBJ2-1; TCRdb indicates TRBD1, and absent DNA this call remains unverified. CDR1 MNHNY and CDR2 SVGAGI come from the germline V gene (reference sequence). The CDR3 covers 14 residues. The CDR3 sequence is CASGGTGSYNEQFF.

The V and J genes are TRBV20-1 and TRBJ2-7. This CDR3 contains 12 residues. From germline, CDR1 is DFQATT and CDR2 SNEGSKA (reference sequence). The CDR3 is CSARDLPDEQYF.